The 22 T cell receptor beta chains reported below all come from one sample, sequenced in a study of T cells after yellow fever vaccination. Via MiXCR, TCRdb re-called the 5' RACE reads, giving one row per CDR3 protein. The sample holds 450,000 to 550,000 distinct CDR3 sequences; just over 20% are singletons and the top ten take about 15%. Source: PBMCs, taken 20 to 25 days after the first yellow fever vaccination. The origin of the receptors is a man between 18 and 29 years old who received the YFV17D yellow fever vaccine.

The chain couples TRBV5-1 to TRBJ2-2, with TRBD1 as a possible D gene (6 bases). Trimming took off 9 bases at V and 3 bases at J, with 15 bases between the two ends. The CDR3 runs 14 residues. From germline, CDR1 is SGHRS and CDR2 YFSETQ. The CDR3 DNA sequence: TGCGCCACCAAGTCCAGGGGTTACACCGGGGAGCTGTTTTTT. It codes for CATKSRGYTGELFF.

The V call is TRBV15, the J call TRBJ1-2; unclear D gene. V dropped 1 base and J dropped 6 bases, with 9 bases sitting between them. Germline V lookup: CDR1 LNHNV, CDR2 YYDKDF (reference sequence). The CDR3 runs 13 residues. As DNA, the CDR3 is TGTGCCACCAGCAGAGGGACGGAAGATGGCTACACCTTC. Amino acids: CATSRGTEDGYTF.

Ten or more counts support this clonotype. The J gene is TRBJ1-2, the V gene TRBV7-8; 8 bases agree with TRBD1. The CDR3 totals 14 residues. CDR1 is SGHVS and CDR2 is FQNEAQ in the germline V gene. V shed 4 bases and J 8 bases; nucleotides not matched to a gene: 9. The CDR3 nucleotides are TGTGCCAGCAGCTCCGGACAGGGAGTGGACGGCTACACCTTC. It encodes CASSSGQGVDGYTF.

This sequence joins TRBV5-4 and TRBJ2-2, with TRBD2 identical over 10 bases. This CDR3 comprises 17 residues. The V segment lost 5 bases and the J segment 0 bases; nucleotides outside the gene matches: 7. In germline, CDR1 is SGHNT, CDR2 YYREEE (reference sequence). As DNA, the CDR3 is TGTGCCAGCAGTACCGGGACTAGCGTGACGAACACCGGGGAGCTGTTTTTT. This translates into CASSTGTSVTNTGELFF.

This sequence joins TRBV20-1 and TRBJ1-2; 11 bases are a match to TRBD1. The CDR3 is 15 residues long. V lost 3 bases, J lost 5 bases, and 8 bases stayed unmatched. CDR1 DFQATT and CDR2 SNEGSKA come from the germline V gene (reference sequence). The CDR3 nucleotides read TGCAGTGCTAGTTCCGGGACAGGGGGACGGTATGGCTACACCTTC. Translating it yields CSASSGTGGRYGYTF.

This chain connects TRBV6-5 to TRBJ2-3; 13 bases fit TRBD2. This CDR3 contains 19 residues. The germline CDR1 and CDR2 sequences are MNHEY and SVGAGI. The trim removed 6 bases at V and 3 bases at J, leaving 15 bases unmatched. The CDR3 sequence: CASSSTPGLAGSRTDTQYF. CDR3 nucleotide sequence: TGTGCCAGCAGCTCTACTCCGGGACTAGCGGGGAGCAGGACAGATACGCAGTATTTT.

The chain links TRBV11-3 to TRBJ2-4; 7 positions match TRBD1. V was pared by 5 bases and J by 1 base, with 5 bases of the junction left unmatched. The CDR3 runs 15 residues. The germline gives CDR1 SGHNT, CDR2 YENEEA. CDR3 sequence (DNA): TGTGCCAGCAGCGACCCACAGGGGGCCAAAAACATTCAGTACTTC. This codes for CASSDPQGAKNIQYF. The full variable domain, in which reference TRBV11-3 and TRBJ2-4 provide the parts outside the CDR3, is EAGVVQSPRYKIIEKKQPVAFWCNPISGHNTLYWYLQNLGQGPELLIRYENEEAVDDSQLPKDRFSAERLKGVDSTLKIQPAELGDSAVYLCASSDPQGAKNIQYFGAGTRLSVL.

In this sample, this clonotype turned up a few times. The CDR3, as DNA: TGTGCCAGCAGTTACAGGGGCTCCTATAATTCACCCCTCCACTTT. Translated: CASSYRGSYNSPLHF. This chain links TRBV5-6 with TRBJ1-6, with 7 nucleotides matching TRBD1. Germline values: CDR1 SGHDT, CDR2 YYEEEE. The trim removed 5 bases at V and 0 bases at J, leaving 2 bases unmatched. This CDR3 has 15 amino acids. Full variable domain (rest looked up from reference TRBV5-6 and TRBJ1-6): DAGVTQSPTHLIKTRGQQVTLRCSPKSGHDTVSWYQQALGQGPQFIFQYYEEEERQRGNFPDRFSGHQFPNYSSELNVNALLLGDSALYLCASSYRGSYNSPLHFGNGTRLTVT.

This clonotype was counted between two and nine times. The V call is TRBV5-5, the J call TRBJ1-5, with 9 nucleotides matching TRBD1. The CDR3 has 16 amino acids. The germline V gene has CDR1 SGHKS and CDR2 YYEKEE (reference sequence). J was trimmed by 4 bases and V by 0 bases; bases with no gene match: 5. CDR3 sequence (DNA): TGTGCCAGCAGCTTGGACGCCGGGACAGGGAATCAGCCCCAGCATTTT. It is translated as CASSLDAGTGNQPQHF. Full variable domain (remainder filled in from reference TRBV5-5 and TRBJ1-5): DAGVTQSPTHLIKTRGQQVTLRCSPISGHKSVSWYQQVLGQGPQFIFQYYEKEERGRGNFPDRFSARQFPNYSSELNVNALLLGDSALYLCASSLDAGTGNQPQHFGDGTRLSIL.

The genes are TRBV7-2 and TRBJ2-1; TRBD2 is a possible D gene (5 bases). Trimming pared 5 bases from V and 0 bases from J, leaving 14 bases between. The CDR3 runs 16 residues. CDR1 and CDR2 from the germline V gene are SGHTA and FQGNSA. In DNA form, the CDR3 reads TGTGCCAGCAGCCATCATGCGGGTAGCTCCTACAATGAGCAGTTCTTC. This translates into CASSHHAGSSYNEQFF.

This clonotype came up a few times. The CDR3 bases are TGTGCCAGCAGCTTATGGGGGACCTACGAGCAGTACGTC. This gives the protein CASSLWGTYEQYV. The rearrangement links TRBV6-5 to TRBJ2-7; D is tentatively TRBD1 or TRBD2 (5 bases each). The length of the CDR3 is 13 residues. CDR1 is MNHEY and CDR2 is SVGAGI in the germline V gene. The V gene lost 6 bases and the J gene lost 2 bases, with 11 bases spanning the gap.

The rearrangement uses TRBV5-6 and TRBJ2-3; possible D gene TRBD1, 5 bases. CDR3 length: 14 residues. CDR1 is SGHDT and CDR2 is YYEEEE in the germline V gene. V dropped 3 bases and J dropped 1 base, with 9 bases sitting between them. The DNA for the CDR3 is TGTGCCAGCAGCTCTCTACAGGGCACAGATACGCAGTATTTT. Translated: CASSSLQGTDTQYF.

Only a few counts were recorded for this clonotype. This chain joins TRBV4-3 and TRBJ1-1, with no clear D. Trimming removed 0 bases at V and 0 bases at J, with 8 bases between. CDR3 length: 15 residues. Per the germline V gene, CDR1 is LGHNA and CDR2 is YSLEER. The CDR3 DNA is TGCGCCAGCAGCCAAGACGGTGACATGAACACTGAAGCTTTCTTT. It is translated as CASSQDGDMNTEAFF.

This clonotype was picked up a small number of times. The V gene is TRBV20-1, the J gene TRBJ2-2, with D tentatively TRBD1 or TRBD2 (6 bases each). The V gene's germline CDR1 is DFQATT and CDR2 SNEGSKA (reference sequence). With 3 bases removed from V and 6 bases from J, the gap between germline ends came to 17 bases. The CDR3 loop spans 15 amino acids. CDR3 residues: CSASGGPTDPGELFF. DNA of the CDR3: TGCAGTGCTAGCGGGGGCCCCACCGATCCCGGGGAGCTGTTTTTT.

The CDR3 spells CAWSEPQGSLNQPQHF. In DNA, the CDR3 is TGTGCCTGGAGTGAGCCACAGGGGTCACTAAATCAGCCCCAGCATTTT. This sequence joins TRBV30 and TRBJ1-5; 7 bases map to TRBD1. Germline CDR1 and CDR2: GTSNPN and SVGIG (reference sequence). The trim removed 1 base at V and 4 bases at J, leaving 10 bases unmatched. The CDR3 spans 16 residues. Complete variable domain (other parts from reference TRBV30 and TRBJ1-5): SQTIHQWPATLVQPVGSPLSLECTVEGTSNPNLYWYRQAAGRGLQLLFYSVGIGQISSEVPQNLSASRPQDRQFILSSKKLLLSDSGFYLCAWSEPQGSLNQPQHFGDGTRLSIL.

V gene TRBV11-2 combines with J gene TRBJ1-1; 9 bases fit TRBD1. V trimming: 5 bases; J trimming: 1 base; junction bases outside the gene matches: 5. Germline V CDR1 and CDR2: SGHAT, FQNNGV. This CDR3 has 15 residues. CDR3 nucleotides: TGTGCCAGCAGCCCAGGGACAGGGTGGAACACTGAAGCTTTCTTT. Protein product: CASSPGTGWNTEAFF.

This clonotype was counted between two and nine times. For the CDR3, the DNA is TGCAGTGCTAGAGCCCCGTGGAGCCAGTACTTC. Its protein is CSARAPWSQYF. The chain recombines TRBV20-1 with TRBJ2-5; unclear D gene. This CDR3 region has 11 residues. CDR1 is DFQATT, CDR2 SNEGSKA, per germline (reference sequence). V was pared by 1 base and J by 10 bases, with 10 bases between.

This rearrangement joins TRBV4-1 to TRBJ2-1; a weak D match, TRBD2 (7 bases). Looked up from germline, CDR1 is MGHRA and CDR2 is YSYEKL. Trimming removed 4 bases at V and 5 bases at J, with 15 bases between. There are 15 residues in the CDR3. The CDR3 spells CASSPQEGGDNEQFF. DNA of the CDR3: TGCGCCAGCAGCCCCCAGGAAGGGGGGGACAATGAGCAGTTCTTC.

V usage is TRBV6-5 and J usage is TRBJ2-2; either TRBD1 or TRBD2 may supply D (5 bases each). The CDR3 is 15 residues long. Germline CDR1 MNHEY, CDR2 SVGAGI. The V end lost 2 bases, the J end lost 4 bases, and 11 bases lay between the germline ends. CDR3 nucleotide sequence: TGTGCCAGCAGTTACGGGTTTGGGGGCACCGGGGAGCTGTTTTTT. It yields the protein CASSYGFGGTGELFF.

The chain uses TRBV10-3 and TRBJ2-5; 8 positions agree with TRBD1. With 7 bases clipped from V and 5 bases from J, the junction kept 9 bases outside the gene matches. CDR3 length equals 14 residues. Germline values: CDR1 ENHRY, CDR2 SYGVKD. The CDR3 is CAIKTDRGEETQYF. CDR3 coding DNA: TGTGCCATCAAAACCGACAGGGGCGAGGAGACCCAGTACTTC.

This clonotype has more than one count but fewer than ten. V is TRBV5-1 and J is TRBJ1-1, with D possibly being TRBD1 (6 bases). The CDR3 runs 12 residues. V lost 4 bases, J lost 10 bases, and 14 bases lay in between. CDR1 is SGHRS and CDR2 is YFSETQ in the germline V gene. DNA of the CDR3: TGCGCCAGCAGCAAGGACAGCTGGGGAGCTTTCTTT. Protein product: CASSKDSWGAFF. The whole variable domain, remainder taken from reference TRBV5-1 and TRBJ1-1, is KAGVTQTPRYLIKTRGQQVTLSCSPISGHRSVSWYQQTPGQGLQFLFEYFSETQRNKGNFPGRFSGRQFSNSRSEMNVSTLELGDSALYLCASSKDSWGAFFGQGTRLTVV.

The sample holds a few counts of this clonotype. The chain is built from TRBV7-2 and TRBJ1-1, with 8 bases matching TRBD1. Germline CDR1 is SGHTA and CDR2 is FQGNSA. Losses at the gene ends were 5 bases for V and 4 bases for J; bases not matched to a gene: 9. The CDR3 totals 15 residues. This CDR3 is CASSLRDRWSTEAFF. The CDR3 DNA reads TGTGCCAGCAGCCTCCGGGACAGGTGGTCCACTGAAGCTTTCTTT. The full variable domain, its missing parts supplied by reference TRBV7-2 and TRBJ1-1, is GAGVSQSPSNKVTEKGKDVELRCDPISGHTALYWYRQSLGQGLEFLIYFQGNSAPDKSGLPSDRFSAERTGGSVSTLTIQRTQQEDSAVYLCASSLRDRWSTEAFFGQGTRLTVV.